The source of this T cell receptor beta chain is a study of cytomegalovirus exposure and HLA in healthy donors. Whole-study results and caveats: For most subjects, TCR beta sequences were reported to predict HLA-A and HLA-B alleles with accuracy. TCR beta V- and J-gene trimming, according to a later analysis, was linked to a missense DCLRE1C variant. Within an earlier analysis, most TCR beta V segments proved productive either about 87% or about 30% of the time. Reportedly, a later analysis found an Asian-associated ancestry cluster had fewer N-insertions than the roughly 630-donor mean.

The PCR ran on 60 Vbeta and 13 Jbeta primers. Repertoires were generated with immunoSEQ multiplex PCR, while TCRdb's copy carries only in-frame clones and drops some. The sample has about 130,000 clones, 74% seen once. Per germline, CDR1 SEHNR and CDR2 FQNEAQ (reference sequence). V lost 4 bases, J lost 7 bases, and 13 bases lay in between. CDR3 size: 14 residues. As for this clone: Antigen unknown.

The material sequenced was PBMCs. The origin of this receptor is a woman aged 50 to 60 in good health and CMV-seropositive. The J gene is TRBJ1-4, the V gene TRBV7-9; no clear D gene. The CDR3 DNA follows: TGTGCCAGCAGCTCACAGCCGGCGGGTGAAAAACTGTTTTTT. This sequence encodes CASSSQPAGEKLFF.